This entry is about one T cell receptor (beta chain). The antigen is unknown. These data originate in a study of CD8+ T cells in alopecia areata. Regarding the study as a whole: The presence of one nonresponder keeps the tie between baseline CD8+ expansion and response uncertain.

Noted treatment: oral pan-JAK inhibitor, 5-10 mg twice daily. Those with alopecia areata gave lesional scalp punch biopsies and peripheral blood. Extraction of RNA preceded its reverse transcription into cDNA, which served as the sequencing template. Assay used: immunoSEQ multiplex PCR; TCRdb lists only in-frame clones, some missing. This sample has approximately 210,000 clones, with under 70% found just once. The source material was CD4+ T cells sorted from blood, sampled at week 4, from a patient treated with tofacitinib. The TCR was taken from a human donor with alopecia areata.

The CDR3 DNA reads as TGTGCCAGCAGCTCGGACTGGAACAATGAGCAGTTCTTC. It specifies CASSSDWNNEQFF. This chain links TRBV5-4 with TRBJ2-1; D possibly corresponds to TRBD2 (5 bases). The germline V gene encodes CDR1 SGHNT and CDR2 YYREEE (reference sequence). Trimming removed 3 bases at V and 5 bases at J, with 9 bases between. The CDR3 spans 13 residues.